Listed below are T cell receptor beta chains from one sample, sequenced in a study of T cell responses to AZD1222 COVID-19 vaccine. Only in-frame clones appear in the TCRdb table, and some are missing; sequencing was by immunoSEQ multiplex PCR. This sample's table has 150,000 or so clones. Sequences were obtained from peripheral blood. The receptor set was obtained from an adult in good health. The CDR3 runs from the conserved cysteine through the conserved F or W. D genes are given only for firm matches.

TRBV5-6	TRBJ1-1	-	CASSPAQRQNENTEAFF	TGTGCCAGCAGCCCCGCTCAGCGACAGAACGAGAACACTGAAGCTTTCTTT
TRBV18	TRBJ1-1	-	CASSPIMAANTEAFF	TGTGCCAGCTCACCCATTATGGCCGCGAACACTGAAGCTTTCTTT
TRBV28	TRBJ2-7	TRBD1	CASSGTEALHEQYF	TGTGCCAGCAGTGGGACAGAGGCCCTCCACGAGCAGTACTTC
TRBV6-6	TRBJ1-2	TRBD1	CASSHSLQTGGHGYTF	TGTGCCAGCAGCCACTCACTCCAGACAGGGGGCCATGGCTACACCTTC
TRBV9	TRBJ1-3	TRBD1	CASSARDRDSGNTIYF	TGTGCCAGCAGCGCCCGAGACAGGGACTCTGGAAACACCATATATTTT
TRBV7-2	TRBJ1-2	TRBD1	CASSLVVQTGAFGYGYTF	TGTGCCAGCAGCTTAGTCGTTCAGACAGGGGCATTTGGGTATGGCTACACCTTC
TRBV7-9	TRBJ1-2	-	CASSLSPLGYYGYTF	TGTGCCAGCAGCTTATCGCCACTTGGGTACTATGGCTACACCTTC
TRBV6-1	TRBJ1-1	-	CASSEVGFEAFF	TGTGCCAGCAGTGAAGTAGGGTTTGAAGCTTTCTTT
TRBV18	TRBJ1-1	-	CASSPLGGTEAFF	TGTGCCAGCTCACCACTTGGAGGTACTGAAGCTTTCTTT
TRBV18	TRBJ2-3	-	CASSRGTSTDTQYF	TGTGCCAGCTCACGGGGGACTAGCACAGATACGCAGTATTTT
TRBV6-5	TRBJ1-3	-	CASNSRGTGNTIYF	TGTGCCAGCAACAGCCGGGGAACTGGAAACACCATATATTTT
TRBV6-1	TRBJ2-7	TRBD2	CASSEAGEGAYEQYF	TGTGCCAGCAGTGAAGCAGGGGAGGGAGCCTACGAGCAGTACTTC
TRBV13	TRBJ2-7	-	CASSLGGQYEQYF	TGTGCCAGCAGCTTAGGGGGCCAGTACGAGCAGTACTTC
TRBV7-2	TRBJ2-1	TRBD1	CASSLAPQGVWNEQFF	TGTGCCAGCAGCTTAGCTCCACAGGGGGTTTGGAATGAGCAGTTCTTC
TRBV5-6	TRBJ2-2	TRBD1	CASSHRQGSGTGELFF	TGTGCCAGCAGCCATCGACAGGGGTCGGGCACCGGGGAGCTGTTTTTT
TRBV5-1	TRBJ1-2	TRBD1	CASSLAGTGVPYTF	TGCGCCAGCAGCTTGGCCGGGACAGGGGTTCCCTACACCTTC
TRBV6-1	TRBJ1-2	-	CASSEDSHYGYTF	TGTGCCAGCAGTGAAGACAGTCACTATGGCTACACCTTC